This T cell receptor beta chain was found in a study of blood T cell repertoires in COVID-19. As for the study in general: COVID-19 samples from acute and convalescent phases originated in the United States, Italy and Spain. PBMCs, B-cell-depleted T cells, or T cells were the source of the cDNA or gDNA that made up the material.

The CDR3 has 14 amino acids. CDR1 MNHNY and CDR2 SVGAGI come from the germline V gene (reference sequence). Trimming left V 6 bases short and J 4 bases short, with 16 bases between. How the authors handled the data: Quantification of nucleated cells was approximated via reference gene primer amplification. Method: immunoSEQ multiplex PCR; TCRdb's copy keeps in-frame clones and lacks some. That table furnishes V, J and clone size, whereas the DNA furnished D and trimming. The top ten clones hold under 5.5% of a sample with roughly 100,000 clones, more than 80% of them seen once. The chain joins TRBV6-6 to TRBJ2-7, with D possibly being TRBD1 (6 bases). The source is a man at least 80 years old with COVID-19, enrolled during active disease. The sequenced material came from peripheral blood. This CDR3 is CASSPTRQVYEQYF. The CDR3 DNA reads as TGTGCCAGCAGCCCGACCAGACAGGTTTACGAGCAGTACTTC.